This TCR beta chain was identified in a study of shared clonotypes between healthy human individuals (dated by TCRdb to between 2020 and 2021). Background for the entire study: Two women and a few men aged 18 to 49 years were included in the cohort. To estimate repertoire size and how much clonotype sharing occurs between individuals, the study deeply sequenced the blood TCR repertoires of five or six healthy adults. Between about 0.8 and 9 billion PBMCs per donor were obtained by leukapheresis. Libraries were prepared and TCR repertoires were sequenced by different laboratories using diverse techniques, in order to increase sequencing depth and limit assay-specific biases. For each donor, three plates each were used for CD4 naive and CD4 memory, two plates were used for CD8 naive, and one plate was used for CD8 memory. Paper-wide results and their limitations: Sampling was limited to blood, and TCR repertoires in tissue likely differ from TCR repertoires in blood. Incomplete sequencing was indicated by rarefaction of sorted-subset datasets, despite the large sequencing depth. Pairwise subsampling led to the expectation that sequencing depth would affect the degree of clonotype sharing among donors. Clonotypes shared by all four sorted-subset donors showed higher generation probabilities than non-shared clonotypes. The genetic and exposure-history diversity represented was limited by the small number of donors. When a handful of donors were compared, the shared fraction of clonotypes was around 5% for naive CD4, less than 4% for naive CD8, roughly 2.5% for memory CD4, and roughly 0.43% for memory CD8. Estimated clonotype richness was generally larger for naive than for memory subsets.

Healthy HIV-negative adults with no recently reported acute infections or vaccinations were included as donors. Every donor was a Caucasian adult living in Nashville, Tennessee, USA. Magnetic negative selection was used to enrich CD4+ T cells, after which naive cells were positively selected on CD45RA and the negative fraction became the memory subset. After blood collection by leukapheresis, PBMCs were isolated using Ficoll-Histopaque density gradient centrifugation and then cryopreserved in the vapor phase of liquid nitrogen. Analytical flow cytometry was used to check the purity and quantity of each magnetically sorted T cell population. Genomic DNA was isolated from every sorted fraction and measured by UV absorbance on a Nanodrop 2000c. Using the deep immunoSEQ assay, multiplex PCR amplified TCR CDR3 regions from genomic DNA. Extracted genomic DNA from each cell subset was spread evenly across all wells of several immunoSEQ 96-well plates, with each plate serving as a replicate. Each replicate PCR for sorted subsets received about 210 ng genomic DNA, equal to 30,000 or so T cell genomes. Purified libraries were quantified with a Qubit 3.0 fluorometer, sized on a Bioanalyzer 2100, and re-quantified with the KAPA Library Quantification kit. A separate single-read 150-cycle Illumina NextSeq 550 flow cell was used to sequence each immunoSEQ 96-well plate. As for how the authors treated the data: Because the immunoSEQ output included only junctional sequences and no quality scores, the filtering could not be the same as the filtering used for full-length reads. To assign V/J genes and CDR3, sequences were annotated against IMGT germline references using PyIR, a Python wrapper for IgBLAST v1.9. Reads were removed for weak V/J assignments (E-value above 1e-6), missing CDR3, stop codons, out-of-frame junctions, or ambiguous translated residues. V3J clonotypes were defined as sequences sharing the same inferred V gene, J gene, and CDR3 amino acid sequence. Percentage overlap between repertoires was calculated by dividing the number of shared unique clonotypes by the size of the smaller repertoire. Repertoire richness was assessed with RTK rarefaction, the Chao1 estimator, and Recon v2.1 estimates of unobserved clonotypes. For all TCRbeta clonotypes obtained by the gDNA method from a few donors, generation probabilities were computed with OLGA. TCRdb took over this immuneACCESS table, retaining in-frame rearrangements with V and J assigned. Such tables are incomplete; in checked studies, under half of the missing clones stem from an unresolved V gene, and the remainder is unexplained. For V, J and clone size, that table is used; D and trimming come from the DNA. For this sample the table gives under 200,000 clones, of which 90% to 95% were detected only once. The ten biggest clones cover 0.067% of the sample.

V drops 0 bases and J drops 2 bases, leaving 13 bases in between. The CDR3 starts with the cysteine, ends with the phenylalanine, and has 16 residues. Left in the record is the CDR3 DNA by itself, 48 bases read in frame from the first base. Concerning this clone itself: No cognate antigen has been identified for it. No base quality information exists; no much larger clone differs at one position.

Specimen: naive CD4+ T cells sorted from blood. This specimen's cell subset or site label, interpreted: CD45RA+ positively selected. The rearrangement joined TRBV23-1 to TRBJ1-1, with the D gene call left open. TRBV23-1 is noted as an ORF with a role that remains uncertain. The receptor comes from a woman aged 30 to 39 in good health. In nucleotides, the sequence is TGCGCCAGCAGTCAATCTAACCCGGCAATCAACACTGAAGCTTTCTTT. The encoded protein is CASSQSNPAINTEAFF.